This T cell receptor (beta chain) was recovered during a study of OX40 agonist ivuxolimab in advanced cancers. About the research overall: Ivuxolimab doses were 0.01, 0.1, 0.3, 1.5, 3 or 10 mg/kg every 2 weeks.

Exclusion applied to patients with autoimmune disease history or systemic immunosuppression. The CDR3 loop spans 13 amino acids. V shed 5 bases and J 7 bases; nucleotides not matched to a gene: 5. Germline assignment: CDR1 LNHDA and CDR2 SQIVND (reference sequence). Produced via immunoSEQ multiplex PCR; TCRdb's table is partial and in-frame only. The repertoire holds approximately 80,000 clones, about nine tenths seen once, with 0.43% in the top ten. Specimen: CD4+ or CD8+ T cells sorted from blood, collected in a trial of the OX40 agonist ivuxolimab. This clonotype was obtained from an adult with an advanced solid tumor such as melanoma, head and neck, liver or kidney cancer. The rearrangement joins TRBV19 to TRBJ1-1; TRBD1 aligns across 9 bases. DNA of the CDR3: TGTGCCAGTAGTCCCGGACAGGGGATTGAAGCTTTCTTT. Its protein is CASSPGQGIEAFF.